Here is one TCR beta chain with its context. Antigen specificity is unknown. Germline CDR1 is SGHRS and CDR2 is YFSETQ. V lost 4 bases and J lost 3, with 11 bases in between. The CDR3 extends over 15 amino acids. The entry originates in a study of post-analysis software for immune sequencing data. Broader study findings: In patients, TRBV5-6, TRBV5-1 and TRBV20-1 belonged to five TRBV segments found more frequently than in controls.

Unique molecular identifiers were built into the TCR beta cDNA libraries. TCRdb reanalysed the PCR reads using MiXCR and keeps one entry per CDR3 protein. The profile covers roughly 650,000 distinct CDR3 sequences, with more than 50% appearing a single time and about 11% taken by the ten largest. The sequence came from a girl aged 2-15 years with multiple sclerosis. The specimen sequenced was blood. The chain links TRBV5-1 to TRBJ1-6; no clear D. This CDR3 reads CASSPREGYNSPLHF. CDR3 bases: TGCGCCAGCAGCCCGAGGGAGGGCTATAATTCACCCCTCCACTTT. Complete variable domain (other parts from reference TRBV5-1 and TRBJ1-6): KAGVTQTPRYLIKTRGQQVTLSCSPISGHRSVSWYQQTPGQGLQFLFEYFSETQRNKGNFPGRFSGRQFSNSRSEMNVSTLELGDSALYLCASSPREGYNSPLHFGNGTRLTVT.